A single sample is the source of the 7 T cell receptor beta chains below, sequenced in a study of CD8+ T cells in alopecia areata. Treatment noted: oral pan-JAK inhibitor, 5-10 mg twice daily. Following extraction, RNA underwent reverse transcription to cDNA, which served as the sequencing template. The repertoire was sequenced with immunoSEQ multiplex PCR; TCRdb's copy has only in-frame clones and lacks some. The table has some 95,000 clones, 44% seen once; the top ten hold roughly 18%. Sample: CD8+ T cells sorted from blood, taken at week 24, from a patient treated with tofacitinib. The receptors were gathered from a human donor with alopecia areata.

This chain joins TRBV4-2 and TRBJ2-5, with unresolved D. Deletions cut 0 bases from V and 5 bases from J, with 13 bases between. CDR1 LGHNA and CDR2 YNFKEQ come from the germline V gene. The CDR3 contains 15 residues. In nucleotides, the CDR3 is TGTGCCAGCAGCCAAGATGGGCCCGTTGGGGAGACCCAGTACTTC. It specifies CASSQDGPVGETQYF.

The rearrangement uses TRBV2 and TRBJ2-3; D may be TRBD2 (5 bases). The CDR3 has 17 residues. V was clipped by 2 bases and J by 5 bases, with 20 bases between them. Germline assignment: CDR1 SNHLY and CDR2 FYNNEI. CDR3 sequence: CASSETGSRISEDTQYF. The CDR3 DNA reads as TGTGCCAGCAGTGAAACGGGGAGTAGGATTTCGGAAGATACGCAGTATTTT. The complete variable domain, with remaining parts taken from reference TRBV2 and TRBJ2-3, reads EPEVTQTPSHQVTQMGQEVILRCVPISNHLYFYWYRQILGQKVEFLVSFYNNEISEKSEIFDDQFSVERPDGSNFTLKIRSTKLEDSAMYFCASSETGSRISEDTQYFGPGTRLTVL.

J is TRBJ1-2 and V is TRBV4-1; tentative D call: TRBD1 (6 bases). CDR1 and CDR2 from the germline V gene are MGHRA and YSYEKL. Trimming removed 3 bases at V and 8 bases at J, with 22 bases between. CDR3 length equals 16 residues. The CDR3 nucleotides read TGCGCCAGCAGCCAGTATCCAGGGGAGAATCCGGCAGGCTACACCTTC. Amino acids: CASSQYPGENPAGYTF.

This clone was picked up a small number of times. V is TRBV2 and J is TRBJ2-1; D perhaps matches TRBD2 (6 bases). The germline V and J ends were trimmed by 4 bases and 8 bases, with 9 bases remaining between them. This CDR3 is 12 amino acids long. CDR1 and CDR2 (germline): SNHLY, FYNNEI. CDR3 sequence: CASSGGGHEQFF. CDR3 DNA: TGTGCCAGCAGTGGGGGAGGACATGAGCAGTTCTTC.

This clone was counted a single time. This chain uses TRBV2 with TRBJ2-1; 7 positions match TRBD2. Trimming cost V 4 bases and J 4 bases; bases outside gene matches: 7. Germline-derived CDR1 and CDR2 are SNHLY and FYNNEI. The CDR3 spans 15 residues. CDR3 amino acids: CASSAYGGGYNEQFF. In DNA, the CDR3 is TGTGCCAGCAGTGCGTACGGGGGAGGGTACAATGAGCAGTTCTTC.

This clone was recorded only once. The V gene is TRBV27, the J gene TRBJ2-2; D is perhaps TRBD2 (5 bases). V shed 6 bases and J shed 3 bases, with 8 bases lying between them. CDR1 MNHEY and CDR2 SMNVEV come from the germline V gene (reference sequence). CDR3 length: 13 residues. The CDR3 loop is CASSRGYTGELFF. As DNA, the CDR3 is TGTGCCAGCAGCCGGGGTTACACCGGGGAGCTGTTTTTT.

The V call is TRBV5-6, the J call TRBJ1-2; maybe TRBD1 (6 bases). Germline loops: CDR1 SGHDT, CDR2 YYEEEE. Trimming removed 4 bases from V and 4 bases from J, with 11 bases in between. The CDR3 extends over 13 amino acids. In DNA, the CDR3 is TGTGCCAGCAGCAACAGGGTGCGCTATGGCTACACCTTC. Translating it yields CASSNRVRYGYTF.